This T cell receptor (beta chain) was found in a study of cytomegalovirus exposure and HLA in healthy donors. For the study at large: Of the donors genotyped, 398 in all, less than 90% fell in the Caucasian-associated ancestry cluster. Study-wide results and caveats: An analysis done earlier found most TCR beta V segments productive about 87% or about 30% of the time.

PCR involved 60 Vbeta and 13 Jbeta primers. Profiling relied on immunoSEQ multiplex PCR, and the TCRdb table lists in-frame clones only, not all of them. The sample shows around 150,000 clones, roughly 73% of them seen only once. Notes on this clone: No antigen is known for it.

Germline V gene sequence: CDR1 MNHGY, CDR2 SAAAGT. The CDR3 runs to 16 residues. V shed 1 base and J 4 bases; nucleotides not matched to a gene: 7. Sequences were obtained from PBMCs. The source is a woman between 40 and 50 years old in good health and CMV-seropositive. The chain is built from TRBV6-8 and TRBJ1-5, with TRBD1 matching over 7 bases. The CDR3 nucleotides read TGTGCCAGCAGTTACTTCGGCAGGGGGATTAATCAGCCCCAGCATTTT. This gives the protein CASSYFGRGINQPQHF.